One sample yielded the 9 T cell receptor beta chains listed below, sequenced in a study of CD8 T cells in Susac syndrome (dated by TCRdb to the late 2010s). The method was the immunoSEQ multiplex PCR assay. RNA was extracted with the RNeasy kit and roughly 0.5 to 1 ug was reverse transcribed using random hexamers. TCRdb trimmed the raw reads at Q25, called clones with MiXCR and kept productive beta chains. All rows with the same CDR3 protein become a single entry with the most common DNA and genes. The sample has around 130,000 distinct CDR3 sequences on record, 65% to 90% of them singletons. The ten biggest clones cover roughly 0.5% of the sample. Sequences were obtained from CD8+ T cells from PBMCs. These receptors were obtained from a human donor with multiple sclerosis.

This sequence joins TRBV5-8 and TRBJ2-6, with D possibly being TRBD1 (5 bases). The germline V gene has CDR1 SGHTS and CDR2 YDEGEE. Between the trimmed V and J ends, which lost 1 base and 0 bases, there was a span of 11 bases. The length of the CDR3 is 17 residues. In DNA form, the CDR3 reads TGTGCCAGCAGCTTGCGTTGGACAAACTCTGGGGCCAACGTCCTGACTTTC. This encodes CASSLRWTNSGANVLTF.

The chain is built from TRBV10-3 and TRBJ2-7; weak D call: TRBD1 (5 bases). The CDR3 is 13 residues long. In germline, CDR1 is ENHRY, CDR2 SYGVKD. V was shortened by 3 bases and J by 3 bases, with 9 bases between the two germline ends. The CDR3 nucleotides read TGTGCCATCAGTGACACAGGCAACTACGAGCAGTACGTC. Translating it yields CAISDTGNYEQYV.

In its sample, this clonotype was seen a few times. This chain links TRBV10-3 with TRBJ2-5, with a weak D call TRBD1 (8 bases). Trimming took off 3 bases at V and 2 bases at J, with 19 bases between the two ends. In germline, CDR1 is ENHRY, CDR2 SYGVKD. There are 17 residues in the CDR3. DNA of the CDR3: TGTGCCATCAGTGAAGCGGGAACAGGGGGGTTGCAAGAGACCCAGTACTTC. The encoded protein is CAISEAGTGGLQETQYF.

The V call is TRBV19, the J call TRBJ2-1; TRBD1 aligns across 9 bases. The germline V gene encodes CDR1 LNHDA and CDR2 SQIVND (reference sequence). Losses at the gene ends were 3 bases for V and 10 bases for J; bases not matched to a gene: 10. The CDR3 has 15 amino acids. The DNA for the CDR3 is TGTGCCAGTAGTATTACCGGGACAGGGTTTTTAGAGCAGTTCTTC. It codes for CASSITGTGFLEQFF.

V usage is TRBV6-5 and J usage is TRBJ2-2; 11 bases are shared with TRBD2. This CDR3 has 18 residues. J lost 1 base, V lost 0 bases, and 4 bases had no gene match. The germline V gene has CDR1 MNHEY and CDR2 SVGAGI. CDR3 DNA: TGTGCCAGCAGTTACTCACTAGCGGGGGCCATGAACACCGGGGAGCTGTTTTTT. Its translation is CASSYSLAGAMNTGELFF.

The J gene is TRBJ1-5, the V gene TRBV4-1; D not certain. Germline CDR1 and CDR2: MGHRA and YSYEKL. V was pared by 1 base and J by 2 bases, with 9 bases between. CDR3 size: 15 residues. CDR3 residues: CASSQVLGGNQPQHF. CDR3 DNA sequence: TGCGCCAGCAGCCAAGTGCTCGGCGGCAATCAGCCCCAGCATTTT.

J is TRBJ2-2 and V is TRBV4-3; possibly TRBD2 for D (5 bases). Germline V gene sequence: CDR1 LGHNA, CDR2 YSLEER. The CDR3 has 15 amino acids. V lost 5 bases, J lost 3 bases, and 13 bases lay in between. The CDR3 loop reads CASSFNLADTGELFF. In DNA form, the CDR3 reads TGCGCCAGCAGCTTTAATCTAGCAGACACCGGGGAGCTGTTTTTT.

The V gene is TRBV7-8, the J gene TRBJ1-2; D is undetermined. The CDR3 has 12 amino acids. CDR1 and CDR2 (germline): SGHVS, FQNEAQ. V was clipped by 5 bases and J by 5 bases, with 9 bases between them. The CDR3 bases are TGTGCCAGCAGCCATGAACGTTATGGCTACACCTTC. It codes for CASSHERYGYTF. Variable domain in full (rest from reference TRBV7-8 and TRBJ1-2): GAGVSQSPRYKVAKRGQDVALRCDPISGHVSLFWYQQALGQGPEFLTYFQNEAQLDKSGLPSDRFFAERPEGSVSTLKIQRTQQEDSAVYLCASSHERYGYTFGSGTRLTVV.

The chain has TRBV20-1 and TRBJ2-3; TRBD2 aligns across 11 bases. J was trimmed by 5 bases and V by 0 bases; bases with no gene match: 4. The length of the CDR3 is 15 residues. Looked up from germline, CDR1 is DFQATT and CDR2 is SNEGSKA (reference sequence). The DNA for the CDR3 is TGCAGTGCTAGAGATGGAACTAGCGGGGGAGATACGCAGTATTTT. Translating it yields CSARDGTSGGDTQYF.